Listed below are T cell receptor beta chains from one sample, sequenced in a study of blood T cell repertoires in COVID-19. Using immunoSEQ multiplex PCR, the repertoire was profiled, and TCRdb retains in-frame clones only, with some absent. The table includes 130,000 to 150,000 clones, roughly 81% detected once. Sequenced material: peripheral blood. The receptors come from a human donor with acute or convalescent COVID-19. The donor label of this sample is uncertain. CDR3s include the opening cysteine and the closing phenylalanine or tryptophan. D genes are given only for firm matches. Clone size is not always given. Where it is, it says once, few, many or a class for expanded clones.

>NA|NA|TRBJ1-4|TRBV10-3
CAISQQGNNEKLFF
TGTGCCATCAGCCAACAGGGTAATAATGAAAAACTGTTTTTT
>TRBD1|NA|TRBJ2-2|TRBV15
CATSRDYRGMGGELFF
TGTGCCACCAGCAGAGATTACAGGGGAATGGGCGGGGAGCTGTTTTTT
>NA|once|TRBJ1-5|TRBV2
CASSDQGRQPQHF
TGTGCCAGCAGTGACCAGGGAAGACAGCCCCAGCATTTT
>TRBD1|NA|TRBJ2-5|TRBV15
CATSREGQGTTQYF
TGTGCCACCAGCAGAGAGGGACAGGGGACGACCCAGTACTTC
>TRBD1|NA|TRBJ2-1|TRBV2
CASTRQGDNEQFF
TGTGCCAGCACGAGACAGGGTGATAATGAGCAGTTCTTC
>TRBD1|NA|TRBJ1-2|TRBV14
CASSRGTGDGYTF
TGTGCCAGCAGCCGGGGGACAGGGGATGGCTACACCTTC
>NA|NA|TRBJ1-1|TRBV11-2
CASSLEPSQITEAFF
TGTGCCAGCAGCTTAGAACCCTCTCAGATCACTGAAGCTTTCTTT
>TRBD1|NA|TRBJ2-1|TRBV4-2
CASSQEGTGPSYNEQFF
TGTGCCAGCAGCCAAGAAGGGACAGGGCCGTCCTACAATGAGCAGTTCTTC
>NA|NA|TRBJ1-1|TRBV12-1
CASSIQSTEAFF
TGTGCCAGCAGCATACAAAGTACTGAAGCTTTCTTT
>NA|NA|TRBJ1-2|TRBV7-2
CASSQVASGGGYTF
TGTGCCAGCAGCCAGGTCGCATCGGGGGGCGGCTACACCTTC
>TRBD1|NA|TRBJ1-6|TRBV10-3
CAIRDRVKPLHF
TGTGCCATCAGGGACAGGGTAAAACCCCTCCACTTT
>NA|NA|TRBJ1-4|TRBV7-2
CASSLSRGGSEKLFF
TGTGCCAGCAGCCTCTCGAGGGGGGGAAGTGAAAAACTGTTTTTT
>TRBD1|NA|TRBJ1-2|TRBV2
CGGDRGPYGYTF
TGTGGAGGGGACAGGGGTCCCTATGGCTACACCTTC
>NA|NA|TRBJ2-3|TRBV6-4
CASSEALGTQYF
TGTGCCAGCAGTGAAGCCCTAGGTACGCAGTATTTT
>NA|NA|TRBJ1-1|TRBV3-1/TRBV3-2
CASSPRSLGSMNTEAFF
TGTGCCAGCAGCCCTCGATCTCTGGGCAGCATGAACACTGAAGCTTTCTTT
>NA|NA|TRBJ2-7|TRBV24-1
CATSPGGLRNEQYF
TGTGCCACCAGCCCCGGAGGGCTTCGAAACGAGCAGTACTTC
>TRBD1|few|TRBJ1-2|TRBV3-1/TRBV3-2
CASSPRTGNGYTF
TGTGCCAGCAGCCCCCGGACAGGGAATGGCTACACCTTC
>NA|NA|TRBJ2-2|TRBV11-1
CASSLPSAGELFF
TGTGCCAGCAGCCTCCCTAGCGCCGGGGAGCTGTTTTTT
>TRBD1|NA|TRBJ2-7|TRBV5-1
CASSWTGRADEQYF
TGCGCCAGCAGCTGGACAGGGCGAGCAGACGAGCAGTACTTC
>NA|NA|TRBJ1-2|TRBV3-1/TRBV3-2
CASSQERALSYTF
TGTGCCAGCAGCCAAGAGCGGGCTCTCAGCTACACCTTC
>NA|NA|TRBJ2-2|TRBV19
CASSTGRWSLVNTGELFF
TGTGCCAGTAGTACCGGCCGGTGGAGCCTAGTTAACACCGGGGAGCTGTTTTTT
>NA|NA|TRBJ1-2|TRBV2
CASSGRGGSYGYTF
TGTGCCAGCAGTGGCAGAGGTGGGAGCTATGGCTACACCTTC
>TRBD1|few|TRBJ2-4|TRBV15
CATSGSGTGLTIQYF
TGTGCCACCAGCGGGTCCGGGACAGGGCTTACCATTCAGTACTTC
>TRBD1|NA|TRBJ1-2|TRBV23-1
CARAPSPGGSHGYTF
TGCGCCAGGGCGCCATCTCCAGGGGGCTCTCATGGCTACACCTTC
>TRBD1|NA|TRBJ1-1|TRBV19
CASSGSGGKGAFF
TGTGCCAGTAGTGGATCAGGGGGAAAAGGAGCTTTCTTT
>NA|few|TRBJ1-2|TRBV4-2
CASSQEQGSGYGYTF
TGTGCCAGCAGCCAAGAACAGGGTTCGGGCTATGGCTACACCTTC
>TRBD2|NA|TRBJ2-1|TRBV5-4
CASSPGGSSEQFF
TGTGCCAGCAGCCCCGGGGGGAGTAGTGAGCAGTTCTTC
>NA|NA|TRBJ1-3|TRBV3-1/TRBV3-2
CASSQVLSGNTIYF
TGTGCCAGCAGCCAAGTCCTCTCTGGAAACACCATATATTTT
>TRBD2|once|TRBJ2-1|TRBV3-1/TRBV3-2
CASSLLAGAHNEQFF
TGTGCCAGCAGCCTACTAGCGGGGGCCCACAATGAGCAGTTCTTC
>NA|NA|TRBJ2-2|TRBV11-2
CASSLERSWLATGELFF
TGTGCCAGCAGCTTAGAGAGGAGCTGGCTAGCGACCGGGGAGCTGTTTTTT
>TRBD1|NA|TRBJ1-5|TRBV9
CASSVGGTEQPQHF
TGTGCCAGCAGCGTAGGAGGGACAGAGCAGCCCCAGCATTTT
>TRBD1|NA|TRBJ1-4|TRBV9
CASSIRQGTNEKLFF
TGTGCCAGCAGCATCCGACAGGGGACTAATGAAAAACTGTTTTTT
>TRBD1|NA|TRBJ2-7|TRBV7-9
CASSSDRGMTEQYF
TGTGCCAGCAGCTCCGACAGGGGGATGACCGAGCAGTACTTC
>NA|NA|TRBJ2-5|TRBV5-4
CASSLKTGAEETQYF
TGTGCCAGCAGCTTGAAGACAGGCGCGGAGGAGACCCAGTACTTC
>TRBD1|NA|TRBJ1-6|TRBV19
CASSVTGGGSPLHF
TGTGCCAGTAGTGTCACAGGGGGCGGCTCACCCCTCCACTTT
>NA|NA|TRBJ1-2|TRBV30
CAWSVGGAGGYTF
TGTGCCTGGAGTGTGGGAGGGGCCGGGGGCTACACCTTC
>NA|few|TRBJ1-2|TRBV18
CASSLLSGVYGYTF
TGTGCCAGCTCCCTCCTGAGCGGGGTCTATGGCTACACCTTC
>NA|NA|TRBJ2-2|TRBV6-6
CASSPRGAGVTGELFF
TGTGCCAGCAGCCCCAGGGGGGCAGGGGTAACCGGGGAGCTGTTTTTT
>NA|NA|TRBJ1-2|TRBV5-6
CASSFPYRGYGYTF
TGTGCCAGCAGCTTCCCCTATAGGGGCTATGGCTACACCTTC
>TRBD1|NA|TRBJ2-5|TRBV3-1/TRBV3-2
CASSHLTGGEETQYF
TGTGCCAGCAGCCATTTAACAGGGGGCGAAGAGACCCAGTACTTC
>TRBD1|NA|TRBJ2-5|TRBV19
CASSPTSGTGEETQYF
TGTGCCAGTAGCCCAACTTCCGGGACAGGGGAAGAGACCCAGTACTTC
>TRBD2|once|TRBJ2-1|TRBV11-2
CASSLDEGGGPYNEQFF
TGTGCCAGCAGCTTAGATGAGGGCGGGGGGCCCTACAATGAGCAGTTCTTC